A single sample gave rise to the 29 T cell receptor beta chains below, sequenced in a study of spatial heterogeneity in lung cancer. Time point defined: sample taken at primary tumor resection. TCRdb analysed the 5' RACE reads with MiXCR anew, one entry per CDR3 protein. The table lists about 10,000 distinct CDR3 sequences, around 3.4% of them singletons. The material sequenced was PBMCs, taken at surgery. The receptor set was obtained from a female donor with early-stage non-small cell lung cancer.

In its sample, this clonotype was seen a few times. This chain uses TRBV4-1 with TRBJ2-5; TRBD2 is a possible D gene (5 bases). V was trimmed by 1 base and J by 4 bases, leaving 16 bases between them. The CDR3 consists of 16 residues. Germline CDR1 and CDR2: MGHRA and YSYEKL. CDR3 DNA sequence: TGCGCCAGCAGCCAAGTGAGCGGTCTAGGATCAGAGACCCAGTACTTC. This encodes CASSQVSGLGSETQYF.

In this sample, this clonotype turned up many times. The CDR3 loop reads CASSLSSRALTYNEQFF. For the CDR3, the DNA is TGCGCCAGCAGCTTGAGTTCTCGGGCACTAACCTACAATGAGCAGTTCTTC. V and J are TRBV5-1 and TRBJ2-1; D is uncertain. V lost 1 base and J lost 2, with 16 bases in between. Germline values: CDR1 SGHRS, CDR2 YFSETQ. There are 17 residues in the CDR3.

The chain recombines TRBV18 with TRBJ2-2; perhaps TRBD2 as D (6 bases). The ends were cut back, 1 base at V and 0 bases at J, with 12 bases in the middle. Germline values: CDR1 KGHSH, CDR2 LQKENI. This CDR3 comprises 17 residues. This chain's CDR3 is CASSPLPGATNTGELFF. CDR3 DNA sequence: TGTGCCAGCTCACCACTTCCGGGAGCGACGAACACCGGGGAGCTGTTTTTT.

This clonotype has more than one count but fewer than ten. The CDR3, as DNA: TGTGCCAGCAGAGGGTGGCAGCTCACAGATACGCAGTATTTT. Residues: CASRGWQLTDTQYF. This rearrangement joins TRBV25-1 to TRBJ2-3; no clear D. CDR1 is MGHDK and CDR2 is SYGVNS in the germline V gene. The CDR3 is 14 residues long. Trimming left V 6 bases short and J 2 bases short, with 12 bases between.

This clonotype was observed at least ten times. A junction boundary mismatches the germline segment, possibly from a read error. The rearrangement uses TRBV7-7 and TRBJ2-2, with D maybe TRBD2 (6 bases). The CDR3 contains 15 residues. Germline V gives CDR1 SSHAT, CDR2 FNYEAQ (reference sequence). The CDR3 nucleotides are TGTGCTAGCAGCCAAAATATCTGGGAGGCCGGGGAGCTGTTTTTT. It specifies CASSQNIWEAGELFF.

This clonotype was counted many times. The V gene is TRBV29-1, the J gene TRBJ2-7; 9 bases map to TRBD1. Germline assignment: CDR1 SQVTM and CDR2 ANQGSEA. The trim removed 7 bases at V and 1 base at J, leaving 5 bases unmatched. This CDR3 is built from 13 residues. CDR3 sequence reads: CSAWTGDSYEQYF. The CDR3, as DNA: TGCAGCGCTTGGACAGGGGATTCCTACGAGCAGTACTTC.

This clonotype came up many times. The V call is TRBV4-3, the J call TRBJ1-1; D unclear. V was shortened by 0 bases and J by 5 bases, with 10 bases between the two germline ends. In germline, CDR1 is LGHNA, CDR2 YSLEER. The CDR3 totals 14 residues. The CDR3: CASSQEAAGTEAFF. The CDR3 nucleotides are TGCGCCAGCAGCCAAGAGGCGGCAGGAACTGAAGCTTTCTTT.

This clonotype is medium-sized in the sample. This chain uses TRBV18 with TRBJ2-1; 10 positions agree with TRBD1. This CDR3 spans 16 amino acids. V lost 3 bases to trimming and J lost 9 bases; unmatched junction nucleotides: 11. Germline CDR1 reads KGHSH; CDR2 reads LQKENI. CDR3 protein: CASSPSGTGVRGEQFF. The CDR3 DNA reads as TGTGCCAGCTCACCCTCCGGGACAGGGGTACGGGGTGAGCAGTTCTTC.

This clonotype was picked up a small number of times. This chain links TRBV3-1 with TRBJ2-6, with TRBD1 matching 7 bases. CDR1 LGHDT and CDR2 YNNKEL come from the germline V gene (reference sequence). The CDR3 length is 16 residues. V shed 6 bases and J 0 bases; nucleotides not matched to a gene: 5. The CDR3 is CASRRDSLSGANVLTF. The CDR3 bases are TGTGCCAGCAGAAGGGACAGCCTCTCTGGGGCCAACGTCCTGACTTTC.

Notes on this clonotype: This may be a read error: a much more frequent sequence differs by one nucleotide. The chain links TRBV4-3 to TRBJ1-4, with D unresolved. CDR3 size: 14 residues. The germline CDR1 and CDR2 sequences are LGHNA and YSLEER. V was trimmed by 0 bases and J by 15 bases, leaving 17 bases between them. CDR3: CASSQDTFGSGLFF. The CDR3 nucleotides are TGCGCCAGCAGCCAAGATACGTTTGGCAGCGGCTTGTTTTTT.

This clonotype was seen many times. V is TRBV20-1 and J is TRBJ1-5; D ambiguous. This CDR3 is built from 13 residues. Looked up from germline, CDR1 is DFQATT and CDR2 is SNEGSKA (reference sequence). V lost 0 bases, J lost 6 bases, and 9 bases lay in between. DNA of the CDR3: TGCAGTGCTAGAGATGGCCCGGGTCAGCCCCAGCATTTT. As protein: CSARDGPGQPQHF.

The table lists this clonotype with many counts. CDR3 in DNA: TGTGCCAGCAGCTTAAGGCCTTCTAGCACAGATACGCAGTATTTT. Translated: CASSLRPSSTDTQYF. The rearrangement links TRBV7-6 to TRBJ2-3; D ambiguous. Germline V gives CDR1 SGHVS, CDR2 FNYEAQ. The germline V and J ends were trimmed by 2 bases and 0 bases, with 9 bases remaining between them. CDR3 length: 15 amino acids.

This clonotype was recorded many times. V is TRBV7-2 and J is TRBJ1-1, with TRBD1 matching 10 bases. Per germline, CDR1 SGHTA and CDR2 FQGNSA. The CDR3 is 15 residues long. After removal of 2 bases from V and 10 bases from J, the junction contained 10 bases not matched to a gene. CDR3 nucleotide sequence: TGTGCCAGCAGCTTATCTCCGGACAGGGGGAGAGGAGCTTTCTTT. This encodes CASSLSPDRGRGAFF.

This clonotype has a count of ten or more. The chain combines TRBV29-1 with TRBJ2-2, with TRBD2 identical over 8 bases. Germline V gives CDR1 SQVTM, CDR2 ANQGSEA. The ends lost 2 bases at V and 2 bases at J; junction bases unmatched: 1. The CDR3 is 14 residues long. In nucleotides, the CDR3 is TGCAGCGTTGAACGGGGGGGAAACACCGGGGAGCTGTTTTTT. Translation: CSVERGGNTGELFF.

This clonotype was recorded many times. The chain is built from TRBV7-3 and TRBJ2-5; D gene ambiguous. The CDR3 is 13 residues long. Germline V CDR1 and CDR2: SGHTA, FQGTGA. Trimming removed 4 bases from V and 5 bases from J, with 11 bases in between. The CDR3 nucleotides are TGTGCCAGCAGCTCCAAACTCGGGGAGACCCAGTACTTC. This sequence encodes CASSSKLGETQYF.

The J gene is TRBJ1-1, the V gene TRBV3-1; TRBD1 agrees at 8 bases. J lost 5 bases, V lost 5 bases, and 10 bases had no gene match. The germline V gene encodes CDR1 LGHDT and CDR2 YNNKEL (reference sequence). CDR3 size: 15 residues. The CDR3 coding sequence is TGTGCCAGCAGCACCGCAGGGGGCGCGAGAACTGAAGCTTTCTTT. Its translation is CASSTAGGARTEAFF.

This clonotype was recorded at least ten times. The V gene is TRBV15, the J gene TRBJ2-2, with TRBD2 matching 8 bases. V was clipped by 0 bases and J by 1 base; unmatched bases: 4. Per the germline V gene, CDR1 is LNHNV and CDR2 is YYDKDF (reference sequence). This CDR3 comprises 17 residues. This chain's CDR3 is CATSREYSGVNTGELFF. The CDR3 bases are TGTGCCACCAGCAGAGAGTATAGCGGGGTGAACACCGGGGAGCTGTTTTTT. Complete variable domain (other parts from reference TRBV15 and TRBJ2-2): DAMVIQNPRYQVTQFGKPVTLSCSQTLNHNVMYWYQQKSSQAPKLLFHYYDKDFNNEADTPDNFQSRRPNTSFCFLDIRSPGLGDTAMYLCATSREYSGVNTGELFFGEGSRLTVL.

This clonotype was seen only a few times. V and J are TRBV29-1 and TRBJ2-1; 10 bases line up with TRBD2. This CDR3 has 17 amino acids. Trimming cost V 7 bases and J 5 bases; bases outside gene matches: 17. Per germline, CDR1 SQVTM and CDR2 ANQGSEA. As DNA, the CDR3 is TGCAGCGCCCAAGGTCTAGCGGGGGCCAGACTTGACAATGAGCAGTTCTTC. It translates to CSAQGLAGARLDNEQFF.

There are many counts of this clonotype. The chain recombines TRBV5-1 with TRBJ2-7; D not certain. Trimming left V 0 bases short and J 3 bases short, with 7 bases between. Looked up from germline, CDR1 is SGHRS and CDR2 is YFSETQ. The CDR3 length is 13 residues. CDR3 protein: CASSLGQNYEQYF. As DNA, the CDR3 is TGCGCCAGCAGCTTGGGGCAGAACTACGAGCAGTACTTC.

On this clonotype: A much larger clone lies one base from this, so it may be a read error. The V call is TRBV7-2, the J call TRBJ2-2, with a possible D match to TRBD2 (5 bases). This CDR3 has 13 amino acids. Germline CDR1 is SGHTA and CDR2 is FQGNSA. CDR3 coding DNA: TGTGCCAGCAGCAAGCCTAACACCGGGAAGCTGTTTTTT. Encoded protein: CASSKPNTGKLFF.

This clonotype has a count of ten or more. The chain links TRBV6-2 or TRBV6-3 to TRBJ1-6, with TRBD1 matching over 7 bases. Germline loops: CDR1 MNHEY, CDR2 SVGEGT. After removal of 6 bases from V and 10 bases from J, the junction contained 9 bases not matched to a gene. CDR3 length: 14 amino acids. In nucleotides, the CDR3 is TGTGCCAGCAGACAGCGACAGGGATACTCACCCCTCCACTTT. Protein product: CASRQRQGYSPLHF.

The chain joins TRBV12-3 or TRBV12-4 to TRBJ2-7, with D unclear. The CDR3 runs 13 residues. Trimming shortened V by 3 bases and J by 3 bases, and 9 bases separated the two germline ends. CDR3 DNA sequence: TGTGCCAGCAGTTTCGGCGACGGCTACGAGCAGTACGTC. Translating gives CASSFGDGYEQYV.

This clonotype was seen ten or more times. In DNA form, the CDR3 reads TGCGCCAGCAGCTTGGCCGGGCGGGGGGGCCCAGATACGCAGTATTTT. Its protein is CASSLAGRGGPDTQYF. V and J are TRBV5-1 and TRBJ2-3; TRBD2 matches at 9 bases. CDR3 length: 16 residues. J lost 4 bases, V lost 0 bases, and 6 bases had no gene match. In germline, CDR1 is SGHRS, CDR2 YFSETQ.

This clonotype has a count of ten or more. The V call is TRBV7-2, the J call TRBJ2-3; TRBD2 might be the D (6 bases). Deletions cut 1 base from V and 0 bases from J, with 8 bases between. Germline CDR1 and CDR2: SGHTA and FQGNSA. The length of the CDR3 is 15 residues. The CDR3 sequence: CASSLGGTSTDTQYF. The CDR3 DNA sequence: TGTGCCAGCAGCTTAGGAGGGACTAGCACAGATACGCAGTATTTT. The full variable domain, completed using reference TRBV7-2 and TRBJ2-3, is GAGVSQSPSNKVTEKGKDVELRCDPISGHTALYWYRQSLGQGLEFLIYFQGNSAPDKSGLPSDRFSAERTGGSVSTLTIQRTQQEDSAVYLCASSLGGTSTDTQYFGPGTRLTVL.

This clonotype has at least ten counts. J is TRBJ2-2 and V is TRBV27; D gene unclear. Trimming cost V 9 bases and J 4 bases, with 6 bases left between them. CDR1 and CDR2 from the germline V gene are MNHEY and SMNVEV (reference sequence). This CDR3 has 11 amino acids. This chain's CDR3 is CASRGTGELFF. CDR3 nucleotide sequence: TGTGCCAGTCGTGGCACCGGGGAGCTGTTTTTT.

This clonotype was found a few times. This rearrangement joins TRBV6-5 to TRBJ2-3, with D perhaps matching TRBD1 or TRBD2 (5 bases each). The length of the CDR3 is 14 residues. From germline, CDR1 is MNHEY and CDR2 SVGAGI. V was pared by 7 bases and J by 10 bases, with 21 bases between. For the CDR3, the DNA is TGTGCCAGCAAACCCGGCCAGCTGGGGGATGCGCAGTATTTT. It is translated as CASKPGQLGDAQYF.

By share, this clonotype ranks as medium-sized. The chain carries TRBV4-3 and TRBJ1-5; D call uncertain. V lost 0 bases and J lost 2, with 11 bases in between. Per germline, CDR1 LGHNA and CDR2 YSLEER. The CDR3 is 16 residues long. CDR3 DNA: TGCGCCAGCAGCCAAGATCTAAGAGGTGGCAATCAGCCCCAGCATTTT. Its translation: CASSQDLRGGNQPQHF.

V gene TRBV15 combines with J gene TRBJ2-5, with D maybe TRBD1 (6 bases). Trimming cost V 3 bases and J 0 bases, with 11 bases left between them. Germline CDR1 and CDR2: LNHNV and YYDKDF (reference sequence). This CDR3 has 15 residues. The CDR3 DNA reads TGTGCCACCAGCAGCGAACGGGACAACCAAGAGACCCAGTACTTC. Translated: CATSSERDNQETQYF. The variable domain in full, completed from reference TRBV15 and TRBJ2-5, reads DAMVIQNPRYQVTQFGKPVTLSCSQTLNHNVMYWYQQKSSQAPKLLFHYYDKDFNNEADTPDNFQSRRPNTSFCFLDIRSPGLGDTAMYLCATSSERDNQETQYFGPGTRLLVL.

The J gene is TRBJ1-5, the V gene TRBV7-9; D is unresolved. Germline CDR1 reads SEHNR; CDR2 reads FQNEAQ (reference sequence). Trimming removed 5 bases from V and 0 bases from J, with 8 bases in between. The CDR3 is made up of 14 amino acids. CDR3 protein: CASSLDNSNQPQHF. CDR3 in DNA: TGTGCCAGCAGCCTAGACAATAGCAATCAGCCCCAGCATTTT.